Each of the 6 T cell receptor beta chains below was sequenced from the same sample in a study of cytomegalovirus exposure and HLA in healthy donors. The PCR was carried out with 60 Vbeta primers and 13 Jbeta primers. Some clones are missing from TCRdb's copy, which holds only in-frame ones; the method was immunoSEQ multiplex PCR. The sample carries approximately 200,000 clones, 82% recorded once. Sequencing was done on a sample of PBMCs. These receptors came from a boy aged 2 to 10 in good health and CMV-seronegative.

This sequence joins TRBV6-7 and TRBJ2-7; 12 bases fit TRBD2. TRBV6-7 is an open reading frame whose function is uncertain. CDR3 length: 17 residues. The V gene end was trimmed by 0 bases and the J gene end by 2 bases; junction bases not matched to a gene: 5. DNA for the CDR3: TGTGCCAGCAGTTACTCGACTAGCGGGGGAATAACCTACGAGCAGTACTTC. Protein: CASSYSTSGGITYEQYF.

This sequence joins TRBV10-3 and TRBJ2-7, with TRBD1 identical over 7 bases. Germline V gene data show CDR1 as ENHRY and CDR2 as SYGVKD. The ends lost 0 bases at V and 0 bases at J; junction bases unmatched: 17. CDR3 length: 20 amino acids. The CDR3 DNA reads TGTGCCATCAGTGAGTCGACTCGGTTTGGGGGACAGATAAGCTCCTACGAGCAGTACTTC. This encodes CAISESTRFGGQISSYEQYF.

The chain links TRBV5-6 to TRBJ1-1; 7 bases align to TRBD1. Germline V gene lookup returns CDR1 SGHDT and CDR2 YYEEEE. The V segment lost 2 bases and the J segment 6 bases; nucleotides outside the gene matches: 4. The CDR3 length is 13 residues. The CDR3 reads CASSFSRGSEAFF. The CDR3 DNA follows: TGTGCCAGCAGCTTCTCCAGGGGGTCTGAAGCTTTCTTT.

This chain uses TRBV9 with TRBJ1-2; perhaps TRBD1 as D (5 bases). The germline gives CDR1 SGDLS, CDR2 YYNGEE. This CDR3 has 16 residues. Trimming took 0 bases from V and 3 from J, leaving 15 bases between them. The CDR3: CASSVDGGPQDYGYTF. The CDR3 nucleotides read TGTGCCAGCAGCGTAGACGGGGGACCCCAGGACTATGGCTACACCTTC.

This clone was counted only a few times. This sequence joins TRBV4-3 and TRBJ2-7, with 7 bases that match TRBD2. This CDR3 comprises 15 residues. V was pared by 2 bases and J by 4 bases, with 8 bases of the junction left unmatched. Germline V gene data show CDR1 as LGHNA and CDR2 as YSLEER. The CDR3 spells CASSQRLAPWYEQYF. In DNA form, the CDR3 reads TGCGCCAGCAGCCAACGACTAGCCCCGTGGTACGAGCAGTACTTC.

The chain combines TRBV9 with TRBJ2-7; 8 nucleotides align to TRBD1. V was clipped by 4 bases and J by 1 base; unmatched bases: 13. This CDR3 has 17 amino acids. Per germline, CDR1 SGDLS and CDR2 YYNGEE. CDR3 nucleotides: TGTGCCAGCAGCAAGACAGGGGTGGCCTCATCTTCCTACGAGCAGTACTTC. As protein: CASSKTGVASSSYEQYF.